This is a list of T cell receptor beta chains from one sample in a study of cytomegalovirus exposure and HLA in healthy donors. Generated by immunoSEQ multiplex PCR, the TCRdb table keeps only in-frame clones and is missing some. The table records about 200,000 clones, 79% of them present only once. The sample comprised PBMCs. All receptors derive from a girl aged 10 to 17 in good health and CMV-seropositive. Both conserved end residues are part of each CDR3. The D gene is left open where the match is weak. Where a row states a size, it is once, few, many or the class of an expanded clone; other rows omit it.

J	D	V	length	size	DNA	CDR3
TRBJ1-4	-	TRBV5-1	14	few	TGCGCCAGCAGCTTGGGCCAGACTAATGAAAAACTGTTTTTT	CASSLGQTNEKLFF
TRBJ2-2	-	TRBV27	17	-	TGTGCCAGCAGTTTCGCCCCGGTTGGGCGCAACACCGGGGAGCTGTTTTTT	CASSFAPVGRNTGELFF
TRBJ1-4	-	TRBV6-5	13	-	TGTGCCAGCAGTCCAGGGACACCAAACCTAATGTTTTTT	CASSPGTPNLMFF
TRBJ2-5	TRBD1	TRBV4-1	15	once	TGCGCCAGCAGCCAGAGAGGGACAGGGGAGGTGACCCAGTACTTC	CASSQRGTGEVTQYF
TRBJ1-2	-	TRBV18	12	-	TGTGCCAGCTCTCAGAGGATAGATGGCTACACCTTC	CASSQRIDGYTF
TRBJ1-1	TRBD1	TRBV5-5	13	-	TGTGCCAGCAGCTTGGGGTGGACAGGGGCTGCTTTCTTT	CASSLGWTGAAFF
TRBJ1-2	-	TRBV12-5	18	-	TGTGCTAGTGGTTTGGCCACCATCCACTCTCTAGCTAACTATGGCTACACCTTC	CASGLATIHSLANYGYTF
TRBJ1-5	-	TRBV15	16	-	TGTGCCACCAGCAGAGATGTCCACAGGGATGGACAGCCCCAGCATTTT	CATSRDVHRDGQPQHF
TRBJ1-4	TRBD1	TRBV19	12	-	TGTGCCAGTCAGACAGGGGATGAAAAACTGTTTTTT	CASQTGDEKLFF
TRBJ1-4	TRBD1	TRBV9	16	-	TGTGCCAGCACCAGGGGGCTTTCCGCAACTAATGAAAAACTGTTTTTT	CASTRGLSATNEKLFF
TRBJ2-7	-	TRBV10-3	12	-	TGTGCCATCAGTGACGGCTCCTACGAGCAGTACTTC	CAISDGSYEQYF
TRBJ2-2	TRBD2	TRBV9	18	-	TGTGCCAGCAGCCCCAGACTAGCGGGGCCCGCGAACACCGGGGAGCTGTTTTTT	CASSPRLAGPANTGELFF
TRBJ1-1	-	TRBV25-1	16	few	TGTGCCAGCAGTGAATCGACAGTTTCCTGGAGCACTGAAGCTTTCTTT	CASSESTVSWSTEAFF
TRBJ1-5	-	TRBV6-5	15	-	TGTGCCAGCAGCCGGGTGGGGGGTAGCAATCAGCCCCAGCATTTT	CASSRVGGSNQPQHF
TRBJ2-7	TRBD1	TRBV5-5	14	-	TGTGCCAGCAGCTTTTCTGGACAGGGAGGCGAGCAGTACTTC	CASSFSGQGGEQYF
TRBJ2-1	TRBD1	TRBV6-6	15	-	TGTGCCAGCACTGACCCCGGGACAGGTCTCCTTGAGCAGTTCTTC	CASTDPGTGLLEQFF
TRBJ2-4	TRBD1	TRBV19	19	-	TGTGCCAGTAGTATAGCGGGGGCCGGGACAGGTCTAGCCAAAAACATTCAGTACTTC	CASSIAGAGTGLAKNIQYF
TRBJ2-1	TRBD2	TRBV5-4	16	-	TGTGCCAGCAGCTTGGGGACTAGCGGGTGGTACAATGAGCAGTTCTTC	CASSLGTSGWYNEQFF
TRBJ1-5	TRBD1	TRBV19	15	-	TGTGCCAGTCTTGACAGGGGAAATAGCAATCAGCCCCAGCATTTT	CASLDRGNSNQPQHF
TRBJ1-2	TRBD1	TRBV27	18	-	TGTGCCAGCAGTTTATTTTCGTTGAGGGGGCGCAATGGCTATGGCTACACCTTC	CASSLFSLRGRNGYGYTF
TRBJ2-3	TRBD2	TRBV11-2	17	-	TGTGCCAGCAGCGAGGACGCCGGGACTAGGCGGGCAGATACGCAGTATTTT	CASSEDAGTRRADTQYF
TRBJ2-3	-	TRBV6-5	12	-	TGTGCCAGCAGCCACAGGGAGGATACGCAGTATTTT	CASSHREDTQYF
TRBJ2-3	-	TRBV5-8	14	-	TGTGCCAGCAGCTTTCTTATCGGTACAGATACGCAGTATTTT	CASSFLIGTDTQYF
TRBJ2-1	TRBD2	TRBV10-1	14	-	TGCGCCAGCAGTGAGGGACTAGCGACGAATGAGCAGTTCTTC	CASSEGLATNEQFF
TRBJ2-6	TRBD1	TRBV7-2	16	-	TGTGCCAGCAGCCCCGCAGGGGGCTCTGGGGCCAACGTCCTGACTTTC	CASSPAGGSGANVLTF